A single sample gave rise to the 17 T cell receptor beta chains below, sequenced in a study of T-cell memory formation after mild COVID-19 (dated by TCRdb to the early 2020s). Libraries were prepared through 5' RACE. The sequencer was an Illumina NovaSeq 6000. TCRdb reanalyzed the raw reads on its own, using fastp at Q25 for trimming and MiXCR for clone calling, and kept in-frame beta chains. Rows merge per CDR3 protein into single entries with the most common DNA and genes. This sample holds around 250,000 distinct CDR3 sequences; roughly 15% were observed only once. Approximately 23% of the sample is in the top ten clones. Sequencing was performed on PBMCs or a T cell subset sorted from them (not recorded which). The receptors derive from a man between 18 and 29 years old who had mild COVID-19 (a few samples of this study predate the infection). The sample titles of this study are shuffled in the database, so cell type and time point are left out; the donor was told from shared clones.

This clonotype was counted a few times. The gene calls are TRBV20-1 and TRBJ1-3, with 8 bases identical to TRBD1. This CDR3 is 17 amino acids long. The ends lost 0 bases at V and 0 bases at J; junction bases unmatched: 7. CDR1 is DFQATT and CDR2 is SNEGSKA in the germline V gene (reference sequence). CDR3 DNA: TGCAGTGCTAGAGACCCCCGACAGGGGAACTCTGGAAACACCATATATTTT. It encodes CSARDPRQGNSGNTIYF.

This clonotype was picked up a small number of times. The chain recombines TRBV5-1 with TRBJ2-3; possibly TRBD1 for D (6 bases). V gave up 0 bases and J gave up 0 bases, with 11 bases separating them. The CDR3 covers 16 residues. Germline V gives CDR1 SGHRS, CDR2 YFSETQ. The CDR3 loop is CASSLETGSSTDTQYF. CDR3 DNA sequence: TGCGCCAGCAGCTTGGAAACAGGGTCAAGCACAGATACGCAGTATTTT.

This clonotype was observed many times. The chain links TRBV9 to TRBJ1-2; no clear D gene. CDR3 length: 15 amino acids. The V gene lost 0 bases and the J gene lost 4 bases, with 13 bases spanning the gap. Germline assignment: CDR1 SGDLS and CDR2 YYNGEE. CDR3 in amino acids: CASSVDDTSFYGYTF. The CDR3 DNA reads TGTGCCAGCAGCGTAGATGACACCTCCTTCTATGGCTACACCTTC.

A few counts support this clonotype. The chain links TRBV29-1 to TRBJ2-3, with a weak D call TRBD2 (6 bases). This CDR3 has 15 residues. With 3 bases removed from V and 2 bases from J, the gap between germline ends came to 15 bases. CDR1 is SQVTM and CDR2 is ANQGSEA in the germline V gene. CDR3 sequence: CSVEGGAGNTDTQYF. CDR3 coding DNA: TGCAGCGTTGAGGGGGGTGCAGGGAACACAGATACGCAGTATTTT.

The chain links TRBV24-1 to TRBJ2-2, with TRBD1 matching over 11 bases. J gave up 4 bases and V 3 bases, and 6 bases lay outside the gene matches. The CDR3 extends over 17 amino acids. CDR1 is KGHDR, CDR2 SFDVKD, per germline. The CDR3 coding sequence is TGTGCCACCAGTGATGGACAGGGGGCCATTGGCACCGGGGAGCTGTTTTTT. Its protein product is CATSDGQGAIGTGELFF.

In its sample, this clonotype was seen a few times. The rearrangement links TRBV7-7 to TRBJ2-1; TRBD2 matches at 9 bases. The germline gives CDR1 SSHAT, CDR2 FNYEAQ (reference sequence). V shed 5 bases, J shed 2 bases, and the junction held 7 bases outside the gene matches. This CDR3 contains 16 residues. The CDR3 sequence is CASSPFSGGPYNEQFF. The CDR3 DNA reads TGTGCCAGCAGCCCATTTAGCGGGGGCCCCTACAATGAGCAGTTCTTC.

This sequence joins TRBV3-1 and TRBJ1-2; no definite D call. The CDR3 contains 15 residues. Germline V gene sequence: CDR1 LGHDT, CDR2 YNNKEL (reference sequence). The ends were cut back, 5 bases at V and 8 bases at J, with 21 bases in the middle. Written as DNA, the CDR3 is TGTGCCAGCAGCGCAAGTATAAGGTCGCTAGCGGGCTACACCTTC. It is translated as CASSASIRSLAGYTF.

This clonotype was seen a handful of times. Compared with germline, one end of the junction differs, possibly owing to a read error. This chain joins TRBV7-2 and TRBJ1-2; TRBD1 matches 10 bases. In germline, CDR1 is SGHTA, CDR2 FQGNSA. CDR3 size: 15 residues. The CDR3 DNA sequence: TGTGCCAGCAGTTTAGGGACAGGGGTTCAGTATGGCTACACCTTC. Protein: CASSLGTGVQYGYTF.

This clonotype was found a few times. The genes are TRBV30 and TRBJ2-5; TRBD1 aligns across 8 bases. The germline V gene encodes CDR1 GTSNPN and CDR2 SVGIG (reference sequence). CDR3 size: 11 residues. The J segment lost 5 bases and the V segment lost 8 bases, leaving 4 bases of the junction unmatched. The CDR3 here is CARGQAETQYF. DNA of the CDR3: TGTGCCCGGGGACAGGCGGAGACCCAGTACTTC. The whole variable domain, filled in from reference TRBV30 and TRBJ2-5, reads SQTIHQWPATLVQPVGSPLSLECTVEGTSNPNLYWYRQAAGRGLQLLFYSVGIGQISSEVPQNLSASRPQDRQFILSSKKLLLSDSGFYLCARGQAETQYFGPGTRLLVL.

This chain joins TRBV15 and TRBJ1-1, with a weak D call TRBD1 (6 bases). The CDR3 length is 16 residues. Per the germline V gene, CDR1 is LNHNV and CDR2 is YYDKDF (reference sequence). Trimming removed 4 bases at V and 1 base at J, with 16 bases between. The CDR3 sequence is CATSTIPGATNTEAFF. The CDR3 DNA reads TGTGCCACCAGCACAATCCCAGGGGCTACGAACACTGAAGCTTTCTTT.

This clonotype was seen many times. The genes are TRBV5-6 and TRBJ1-1; tentatively, D is TRBD1 (5 bases). The CDR3 has 13 amino acids. Deletions cut 4 bases from V and 5 bases from J, with 12 bases between. CDR1 SGHDT and CDR2 YYEEEE come from the germline V gene. The CDR3 DNA follows: TGTGCCAGCAGCGAGGGGCGGGGGACTGAAGCTTTCTTT. Translated, it gives CASSEGRGTEAFF.

This clonotype came up a few times. The V and J genes are TRBV3-1 and TRBJ1-5; D is uncertain. Trimming removed 0 bases at V and 4 bases at J, with 4 bases between. The germline gives CDR1 LGHDT, CDR2 YNNKEL (reference sequence). The CDR3 covers 13 residues. The CDR3 bases are TGTGCCAGCAGCCAAGACCTAAATCAGCCCCAGCATTTT. As protein: CASSQDLNQPQHF. Full variable domain (remainder filled in from reference TRBV3-1 and TRBJ1-5): DTAVSQTPKYLVTQMGNDKSIKCEQNLGHDTMYWYKQDSKKFLKIMFSYNNKELIINETVPNRFSPKSPDKAHLNLHINSLELGDSAVYFCASSQDLNQPQHFGDGTRLSIL.

This clonotype was detected ten times or more. The V gene is TRBV7-2, the J gene TRBJ2-5; maybe TRBD2 (5 bases). The germline V and J ends were trimmed by 5 bases and 5 bases, with 15 bases remaining between them. CDR3 length: 14 amino acids. Per germline, CDR1 SGHTA and CDR2 FQGNSA. The DNA of the CDR3 is TGTGCCAGCAGCGCGGACTTATCATTGGAGACCCAGTACTTC. Encoded protein: CASSADLSLETQYF.

The DNA for the CDR3 is TGCAGTGCTAGTGAGTTGCGGGGGTACGAGCAGTACTTC. Protein: CSASELRGYEQYF. This rearrangement joins TRBV20-1 to TRBJ2-7; the match to TRBD2 covers 7 bases. Germline V lookup: CDR1 DFQATT, CDR2 SNEGSKA (reference sequence). V shed 3 bases, J shed 4 bases, and the junction held 6 bases outside the gene matches. The CDR3 totals 13 residues.

The rearrangement links TRBV7-8 to TRBJ1-3; no definite D call. The germline V gene has CDR1 SGHVS and CDR2 FQNEAQ. V was trimmed by 4 bases and J by 9 bases, leaving 19 bases between them. This CDR3 contains 15 residues. CDR3 DNA sequence: TGTGCCAGCAGCTCCCGGTGGAGACCCGGGAGCACCATATATTTT. Translation gives CASSSRWRPGSTIYF. The full variable domain, rest sourced from reference TRBV7-8 and TRBJ1-3, is GAGVSQSPRYKVAKRGQDVALRCDPISGHVSLFWYQQALGQGPEFLTYFQNEAQLDKSGLPSDRFFAERPEGSVSTLKIQRTQQEDSAVYLCASSSRWRPGSTIYFGEGSWLTVV.

A few counts support this clonotype. The V call is TRBV6-2 or TRBV6-3, the J call TRBJ1-2; D gene ambiguous. V was shortened by 0 bases and J by 4 bases, with 3 bases between the two germline ends. Germline V gives CDR1 MNHEY, CDR2 SVGEGT. The CDR3 sequence is 12 residues long. CDR3: CASSYSSYGYTF. As DNA, the CDR3 is TGTGCCAGCAGTTACTCCAGCTATGGCTACACCTTC.

The gene calls are TRBV19 and TRBJ2-1; D gene ambiguous. Germline CDR1 LNHDA, CDR2 SQIVND (reference sequence). This CDR3 spans 14 amino acids. V lost 5 bases and J 1 base, leaving 9 bases between the germline ends. CDR3: CASSPPPSYNEQFF. The CDR3 DNA reads as TGTGCCAGTAGTCCGCCCCCATCCTACAATGAGCAGTTCTTC.